The clone carrying this TCR beta chain has at least ten counts. The record originates from a study of blood T cell repertoires in COVID-19. About the research overall: COVID-19 samples, acute and convalescent, were from the United States, Italy and Spain. From T cells, B-cell-depleted T cells, or PBMCs came the material, which was cDNA or gDNA.

Method: immunoSEQ multiplex PCR; TCRdb's copy keeps in-frame clones and lacks some. The data contain about 210,000 clones, about 91% of them singletons. V was pared by 5 bases and J by 4 bases, with 14 bases between. Germline V CDR1 and CDR2: SGHTA, FQGTGA. This CDR3 region has 14 residues. The sample consisted of peripheral blood. The rearrangement uses TRBV7-3 and TRBJ1-1; D may be TRBD1 (6 bases). This TCR was recovered from a man younger than 45 with acute or convalescent COVID-19. CDR3 DNA sequence: TGTGCCAGCAGCCCACAGGGTTTTCGCACTGAAGCTTTCTTT. Translated, it gives CASSPQGFRTEAFF. Drawing the rest from reference TRBV7-3 and TRBJ1-1, the complete variable domain is GAGVSQTPSNKVTEKGKYVELRCDPISGHTALYWYRQSLGQGPEFLIYFQGTGAADDSGLPNDRFFAVRPEGSVSTLKIQRTERGDSAVYLCASSPQGFRTEAFFGQGTRLTVV.